This T cell receptor (beta chain) was identified during a study of CXCR3-negative and CXCR3-positive naive CD8 T cells. Whole-study context: Sequencing brought in 150 million or so TRB reads altogether, and each library got about 1.5 +/- 0.3 million.

Comments on this clonotype: Its antigen remains unidentified.

Within the CD8+ T cell compartment, naive cells were CD45RO-CCR7+CD27+CD95-. Libraries of TRB cDNA were made by 5' RACE and carried UMIs. From its re-call of the 5' RACE reads, TCRdb lists each CDR3 protein once, without DNA. The repertoire shows 75,000 to 90,000 distinct CDR3 sequences; the top ten hold 0.6% to 0.7%. The germline V gene encodes CDR1 MDHEN and CDR2 SYDVKM. CDR3 length equals 18 residues. Findings and caveats of the study: After cryopreservation, expression of CXCR3 was partially reduced, and most assays were run with fresh PBMCs. Memory CD8+ T cell repertoires were far less diverse than both naive subsets. Compared with CXCR3-negative naive cells, CXCR3-positive naive cells showed more hydrophobic TRB CDR3s.

This receptor was obtained from a human donor in good health. Some clones in this sample may be carry-over from other donors' samples. Sample: naive CXCR3+ CD8+ T cells from blood. Noted subset: CD45RO-CCR7+CD27+CD95- naive CD8+ T cells expressing CXCR3 (TNR3+). The rearrangement links TRBV28 to TRBJ2-7; the TRBD1 assignment by TCRdb is unverifiable without DNA. The CDR3 sequence: CASRTYKIQGIQPYEQYF.